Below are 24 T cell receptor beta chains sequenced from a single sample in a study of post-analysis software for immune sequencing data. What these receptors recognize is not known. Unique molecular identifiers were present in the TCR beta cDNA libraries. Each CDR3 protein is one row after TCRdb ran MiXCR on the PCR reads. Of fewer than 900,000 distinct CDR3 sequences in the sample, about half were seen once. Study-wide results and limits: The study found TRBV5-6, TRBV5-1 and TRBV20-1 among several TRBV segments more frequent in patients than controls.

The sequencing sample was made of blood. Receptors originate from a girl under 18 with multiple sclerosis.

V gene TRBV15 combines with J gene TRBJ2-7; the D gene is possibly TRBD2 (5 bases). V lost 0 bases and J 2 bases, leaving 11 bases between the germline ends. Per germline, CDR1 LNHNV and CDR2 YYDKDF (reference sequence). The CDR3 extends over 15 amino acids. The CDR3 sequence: CATSRDSSQPYEQYF. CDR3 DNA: TGTGCCACCAGCAGAGATTCTAGCCAACCCTACGAGCAGTACTTC.

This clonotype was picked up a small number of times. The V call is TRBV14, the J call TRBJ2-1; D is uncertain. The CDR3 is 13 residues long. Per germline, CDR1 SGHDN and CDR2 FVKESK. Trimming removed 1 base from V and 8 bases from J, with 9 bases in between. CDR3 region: CASSQVNSDEQFF. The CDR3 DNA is TGTGCCAGCAGCCAAGTAAACAGCGATGAGCAGTTCTTC.

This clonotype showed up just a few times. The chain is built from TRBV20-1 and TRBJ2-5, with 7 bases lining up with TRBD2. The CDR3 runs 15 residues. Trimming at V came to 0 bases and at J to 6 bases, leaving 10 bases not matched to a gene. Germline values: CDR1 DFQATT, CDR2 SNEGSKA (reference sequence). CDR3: CSARDPREALKTQYF. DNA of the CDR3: TGCAGTGCTAGAGATCCCCGGGAGGCACTGAAGACCCAGTACTTC.

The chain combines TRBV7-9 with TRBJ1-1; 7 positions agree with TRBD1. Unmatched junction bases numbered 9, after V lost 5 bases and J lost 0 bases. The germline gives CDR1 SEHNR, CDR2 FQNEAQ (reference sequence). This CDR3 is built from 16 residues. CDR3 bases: TGTGCCAGCAGCCCCGGAACCGGGACAGTGAACACTGAAGCTTTCTTT. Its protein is CASSPGTGTVNTEAFF. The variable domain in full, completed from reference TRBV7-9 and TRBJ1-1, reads DTGVSQNPRHKITKRGQNVTFRCDPISEHNRLYWYRQTLGQGPEFLTYFQNEAQLEKSRLLSDRFSAERPKGSFSTLEIQRTEQGDSAMYLCASSPGTGTVNTEAFFGQGTRLTVV.

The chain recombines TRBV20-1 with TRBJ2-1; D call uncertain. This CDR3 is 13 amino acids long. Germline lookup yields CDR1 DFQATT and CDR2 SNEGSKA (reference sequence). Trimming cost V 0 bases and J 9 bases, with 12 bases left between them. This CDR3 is CSARDGSGFEQFF. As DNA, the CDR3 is TGCAGTGCTAGAGATGGATCAGGATTTGAGCAGTTCTTC.

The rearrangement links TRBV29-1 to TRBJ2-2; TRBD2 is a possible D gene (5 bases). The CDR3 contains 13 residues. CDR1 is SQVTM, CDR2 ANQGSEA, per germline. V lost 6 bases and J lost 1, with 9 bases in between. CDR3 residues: CSVDYRNTGELFF. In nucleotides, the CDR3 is TGCAGCGTAGACTACCGGAACACCGGGGAGCTGTTTTTT.

CDR3 in DNA: TGCAGTGCTACCACAGGGGGCCACTACAATGAGCAGTACTTC. Residues: CSATTGGHYNEQYF. This chain joins TRBV20-1 and TRBJ2-5; 9 bases match TRBD1. The V gene end was trimmed by 4 bases and the J gene end by 11 bases; junction bases not matched to a gene: 14. Germline V gene sequence: CDR1 DFQATT, CDR2 SNEGSKA (reference sequence). The CDR3 has 14 residues.

For the CDR3, the DNA is TGCAGCGCCAACGGACAGGGAGTCTACGAGCAGTACTTC. This translates into CSANGQGVYEQYF. The gene calls are TRBV29-1 and TRBJ2-7; TRBD1 aligns across 8 bases. J gave up 3 bases and V 7 bases, and 8 bases lay outside the gene matches. The CDR3 covers 13 residues. CDR1 SQVTM and CDR2 ANQGSEA come from the germline V gene.

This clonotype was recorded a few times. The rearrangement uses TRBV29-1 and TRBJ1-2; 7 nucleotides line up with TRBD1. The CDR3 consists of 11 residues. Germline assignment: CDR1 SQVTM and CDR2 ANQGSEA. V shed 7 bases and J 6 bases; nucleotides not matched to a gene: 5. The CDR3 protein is CSATGADGYTF. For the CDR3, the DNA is TGCAGCGCCACAGGGGCGGATGGCTACACCTTC.

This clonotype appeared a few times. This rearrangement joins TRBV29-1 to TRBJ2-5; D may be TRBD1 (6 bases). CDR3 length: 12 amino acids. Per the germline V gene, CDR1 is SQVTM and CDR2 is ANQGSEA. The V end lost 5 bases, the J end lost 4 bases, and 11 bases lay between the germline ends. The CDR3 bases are TGCAGCGTTACAGGGTTCAGAGAGACCCAGTACTTC. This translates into CSVTGFRETQYF.

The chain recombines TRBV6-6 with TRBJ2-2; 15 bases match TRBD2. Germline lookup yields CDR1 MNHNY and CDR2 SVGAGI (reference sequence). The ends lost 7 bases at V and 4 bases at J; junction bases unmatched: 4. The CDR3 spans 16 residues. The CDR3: CASKGLAGGGTGELFF. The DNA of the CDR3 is TGTGCCAGCAAAGGACTAGCGGGAGGGGGCACCGGGGAGCTGTTTTTT.

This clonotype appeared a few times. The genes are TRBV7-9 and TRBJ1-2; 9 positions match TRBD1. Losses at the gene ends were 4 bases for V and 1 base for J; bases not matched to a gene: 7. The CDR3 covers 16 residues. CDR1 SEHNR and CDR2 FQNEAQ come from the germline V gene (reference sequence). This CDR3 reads CASSWTGETYNYGYTF. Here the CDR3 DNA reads TGTGCCAGCAGCTGGACAGGGGAAACCTATAACTATGGCTACACCTTC.

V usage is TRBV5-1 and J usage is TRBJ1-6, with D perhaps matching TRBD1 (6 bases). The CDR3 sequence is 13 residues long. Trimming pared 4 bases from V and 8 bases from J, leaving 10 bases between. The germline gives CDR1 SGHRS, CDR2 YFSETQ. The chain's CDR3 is CASSNDRHSPLHF. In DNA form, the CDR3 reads TGCGCCAGCAGCAACGACAGGCATTCACCCCTCCACTTT.

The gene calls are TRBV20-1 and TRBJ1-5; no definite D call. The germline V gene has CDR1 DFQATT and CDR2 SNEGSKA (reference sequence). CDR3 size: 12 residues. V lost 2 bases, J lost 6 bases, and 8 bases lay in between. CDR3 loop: CSARSASQPQHF. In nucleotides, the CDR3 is TGCAGTGCTAGATCCGCTAGTCAGCCCCAGCATTTT.

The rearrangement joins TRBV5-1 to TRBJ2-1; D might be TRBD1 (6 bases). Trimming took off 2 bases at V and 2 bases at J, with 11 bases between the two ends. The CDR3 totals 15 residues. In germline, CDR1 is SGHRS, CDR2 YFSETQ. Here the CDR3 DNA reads TGCGCCAGCAGCTTACAGGGTAGCGCCTACAATGAGCAGTTCTTC. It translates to CASSLQGSAYNEQFF.

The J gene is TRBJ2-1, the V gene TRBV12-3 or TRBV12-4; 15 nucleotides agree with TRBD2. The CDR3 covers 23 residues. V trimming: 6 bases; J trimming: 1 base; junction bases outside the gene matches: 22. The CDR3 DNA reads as TGTGCCAGCAGCCGGATGAGAGGGGCCGGAGGACTAGCGGGAGGGCGGTCCTACAATGAGCAGTTCTTC. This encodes CASSRMRGAGGLAGGRSYNEQFF.

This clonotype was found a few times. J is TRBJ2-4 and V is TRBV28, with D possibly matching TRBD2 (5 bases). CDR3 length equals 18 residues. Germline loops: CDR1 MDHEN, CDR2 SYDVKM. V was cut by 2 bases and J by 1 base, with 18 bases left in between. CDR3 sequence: CASSLEHRESSAKNIQYF. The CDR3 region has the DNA TGTGCCAGCAGTTTAGAGCATAGGGAGAGTAGCGCCAAAAACATTCAGTACTTC.

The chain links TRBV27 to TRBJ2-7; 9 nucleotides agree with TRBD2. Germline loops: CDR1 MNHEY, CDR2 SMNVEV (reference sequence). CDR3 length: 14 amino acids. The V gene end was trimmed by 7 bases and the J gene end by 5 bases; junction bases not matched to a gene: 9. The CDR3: CASNDSGSSDEQYF. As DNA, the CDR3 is TGTGCCAGCAACGATAGCGGGAGTTCGGACGAGCAGTACTTC.

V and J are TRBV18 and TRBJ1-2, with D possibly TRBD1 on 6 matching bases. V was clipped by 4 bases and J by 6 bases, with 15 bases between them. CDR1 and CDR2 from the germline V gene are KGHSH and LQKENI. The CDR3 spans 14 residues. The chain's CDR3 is CASSLQGWRDGYTF. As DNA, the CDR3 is TGTGCCAGCTCACTCCAGGGGTGGAGAGATGGCTACACCTTC. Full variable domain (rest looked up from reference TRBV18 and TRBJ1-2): NAGVMQNPRHLVRRRGQEARLRCSPMKGHSHVYWYRQLPEEGLKFMVYLQKENIIDESGMPKERFSAEFPKEGPSILRIQQVVRGDSAAYFCASSLQGWRDGYTFGSGTRLTVV.

The CDR3 nucleotides are TGTGCCAGCAGCCACACACCCTACGAGCAGTACTTC. Its protein is CASSHTPYEQYF. The chain joins TRBV14 to TRBJ2-7; D call uncertain. V lost 3 bases to trimming and J lost 2 bases, with 5 bases between them. The CDR3 consists of 12 residues. The germline gives CDR1 SGHDN, CDR2 FVKESK.

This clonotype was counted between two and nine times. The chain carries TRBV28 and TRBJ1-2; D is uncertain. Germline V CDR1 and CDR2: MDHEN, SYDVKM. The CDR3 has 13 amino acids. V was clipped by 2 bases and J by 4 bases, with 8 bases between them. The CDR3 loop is CASSLPSFYGYTF. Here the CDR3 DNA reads TGTGCCAGCAGTTTACCATCCTTCTATGGCTACACCTTC.

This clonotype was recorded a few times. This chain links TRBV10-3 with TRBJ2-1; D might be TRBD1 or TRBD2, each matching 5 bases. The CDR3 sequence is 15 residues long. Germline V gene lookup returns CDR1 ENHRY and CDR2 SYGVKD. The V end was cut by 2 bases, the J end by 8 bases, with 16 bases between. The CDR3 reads CAISERLATGHEQFF. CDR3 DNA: TGTGCCATCAGTGAGAGGCTAGCAACGGGGCATGAGCAGTTCTTC.

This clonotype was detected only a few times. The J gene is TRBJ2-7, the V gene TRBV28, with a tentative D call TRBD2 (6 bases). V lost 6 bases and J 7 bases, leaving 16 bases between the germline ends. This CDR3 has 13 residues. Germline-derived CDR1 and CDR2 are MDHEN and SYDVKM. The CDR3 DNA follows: TGTGCCAGCAGCCCGGGACTGTCCCAGGAGCAGTACTTC. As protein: CASSPGLSQEQYF.

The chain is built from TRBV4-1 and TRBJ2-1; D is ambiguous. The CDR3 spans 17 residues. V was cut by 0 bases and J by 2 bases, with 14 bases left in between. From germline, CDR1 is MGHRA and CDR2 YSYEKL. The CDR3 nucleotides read TGCGCCAGCAGCCAAGAGTCGGGCGGCCATGCCTACAATGAGCAGTTCTTC. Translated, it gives CASSQESGGHAYNEQFF.